Each of the 17 T cell receptor beta chains below was sequenced from the same sample in a study of spatial heterogeneity in lung cancer. Time point of the sample: sample taken at primary tumor resection. Without sorting, whole RNA was sequenced from tumor, nontumor lung or frozen PBMC. In TCRdb, the 5' RACE reads were re-called with MiXCR into one record per CDR3 protein. Of about 12,000 distinct CDR3 sequences detected, approximately 6.2% appear once; the ten largest clones hold 10%. This material consisted of normal lung tissue next to the tumor, taken at surgery. The receptors shown here come from a male donor with early-stage non-small cell lung cancer.

There are many counts of this clonotype. With the library built for alpha chains, this beta chain is off target and its frequency is not meaningful. The chain uses TRBV13 and TRBJ2-7; 14 bases align to TRBD2. Germline loops: CDR1 PRHDT, CDR2 FYEKMQ (reference sequence). The V segment lost 4 bases and the J segment 3 bases; nucleotides outside the gene matches: 5. CDR3 size: 16 residues. CDR3 protein: CASSSGGTSGSYEQYF. CDR3 coding DNA: TGTGCCAGCAGCTCCGGGGGGACTAGCGGGAGCTACGAGCAGTACTTC.

Ten or more counts support this clonotype. A library prepared for alpha chains yielded this beta chain as an off-target read; its size is of little meaning. The chain couples TRBV10-3 to TRBJ2-7; no clear D gene. Germline V gene data show CDR1 as ENHRY and CDR2 as SYGVKD. V was shortened by 4 bases and J by 5 bases, with 15 bases between the two germline ends. The CDR3 is made up of 14 amino acids. CDR3 nucleotides: TGTGCCATCAGTGCCTTAGGAAGCTACGACGAGCAGTACTTC. It codes for CAISALGSYDEQYF.

As concerns this clonotype: Since it is a stray read in a library aimed at alpha chains, this beta chain has a size that is not meaningful. This chain links TRBV20-1 with TRBJ2-1; 7 bases line up with TRBD2. Trimming took 5 bases from V and 7 from J; bases not matched to a gene: 14. Germline V gene data show CDR1 as DFQATT and CDR2 as SNEGSKA (reference sequence). There are 15 residues in the CDR3. CDR3 in amino acids: CSAPGRGPGGNEQFF. CDR3 DNA: TGCAGTGCTCCAGGGCGGGGCCCCGGGGGGAATGAGCAGTTCTTC.

Ten or more counts support this clonotype. Found in a library prepared for alpha chains, this beta chain is an off-target read, and its abundance has little meaning. The chain uses TRBV29-1 and TRBJ1-1; D call uncertain. The V gene lost 5 bases and the J gene lost 7 bases, with 20 bases spanning the gap. Per germline, CDR1 SQVTM and CDR2 ANQGSEA. The CDR3 length is 14 residues. The CDR3 DNA sequence: TGCAGCGTTCCTGGGCAGGCGGGAGGTGGTGAAGCTTTCTTT. Its translation: CSVPGQAGGGEAFF.

This clonotype was seen many times. This beta chain is off target for a library built for alpha chains, so its abundance means little. The rearrangement uses TRBV9 and TRBJ2-7, with 11 bases fitting TRBD2. The CDR3 sequence is 15 residues long. Trimming removed 3 bases from V and 1 base from J; junction bases left unmatched: 3. CDR1 SGDLS and CDR2 YYNGEE come from the germline V gene. CDR3 in amino acids: CASSEGTSGSYEQYF. DNA for the CDR3: TGTGCCAGCAGCGAGGGGACTAGCGGTTCCTACGAGCAGTACTTC.

Only a few counts were recorded for this clonotype. The library was built for alpha chains, so this beta chain is an off-target read and its size means little. The rearrangement links TRBV5-6 to TRBJ2-3; TRBD1 or TRBD2 may be the D gene (5 bases each). This CDR3 region has 16 residues. The germline CDR1 and CDR2 sequences are SGHDT and YYEEEE. Trimming stripped 4 bases from V and 1 base from J, with 16 bases between. CDR3 residues: CASSTAPQGGTDTQYF. Written as DNA, the CDR3 is TGTGCCAGCAGCACCGCGCCCCAGGGAGGCACAGATACGCAGTATTTT.

Regarding this clonotype: This beta chain is an off-target read within a library intended for alpha chains, so its frequency means little. This rearrangement joins TRBV7-8 to TRBJ2-2, with D tentatively TRBD2 (5 bases). V was trimmed by 3 bases and J by 4 bases, leaving 12 bases between them. The CDR3 runs 15 residues. Germline V lookup: CDR1 SGHVS, CDR2 FQNEAQ. The CDR3 here is CASSLSPGVTGELFF. The CDR3 DNA sequence: TGTGCCAGCAGCTTGTCTCCCGGGGTCACCGGGGAGCTGTTTTTT. The full variable domain, in which reference TRBV7-8 and TRBJ2-2 provide the parts outside the CDR3, is GAGVSQSPRYKVAKRGQDVALRCDPISGHVSLFWYQQALGQGPEFLTYFQNEAQLDKSGLPSDRFFAERPEGSVSTLKIQRTQQEDSAVYLCASSLSPGVTGELFFGEGSRLTVL.

This clonotype was found many times. This beta chain is a stray read from a library made for alpha chains; its abundance is not meaningful. The chain joins TRBV5-1 to TRBJ2-7; the match to TRBD2 covers 8 bases. Germline CDR1 SGHRS, CDR2 YFSETQ. J was trimmed by 0 bases and V by 0 bases; bases with no gene match: 5. This CDR3 is built from 16 residues. The CDR3 DNA reads TGCGCCAGCAGCTTGGCCCCCAGCGGGGGCTCCTACGAGCAGTACTTC. Its protein is CASSLAPSGGSYEQYF.

This clonotype is labeled medium-sized (0.01 to 0.1%). A library prepared for alpha chains yielded this beta chain as an off-target read; its size is of little meaning. The J gene is TRBJ2-1, the V gene TRBV28, with D hard to call. V was clipped by 7 bases and J by 6 bases, with 16 bases between them. The germline gives CDR1 MDHEN, CDR2 SYDVKM. The CDR3 contains 14 residues. For the CDR3, the DNA is TGTGCCAGCACCGACCGGATCCCAGGCAATGAGCAGTTCTTC. It translates to CASTDRIPGNEQFF.

Only a few counts were recorded for this clonotype. This beta chain came through as a stray read in a library set up for alpha chains, and its size says little. The genes are TRBV2 and TRBJ1-1, with no clear D. The CDR3 covers 14 residues. Germline CDR1 is SNHLY and CDR2 is FYNNEI. V dropped 6 bases and J dropped 5 bases, with 16 bases sitting between them. The CDR3 region is CASRPPVSGTEAFF. DNA for the CDR3: TGTGCCAGCAGACCTCCCGTGTCCGGTACTGAAGCTTTCTTT.

This clonotype was seen more than once but under ten times. This beta chain is a stray sequence in a library constructed for alpha chains; its clone size is not meaningful. The chain employs TRBV6-6 and TRBJ1-1, with TRBD1 identical over 7 bases. Trimming cost V 7 bases and J 1 base; bases outside gene matches: 15. Germline CDR1 is MNHNY and CDR2 is SVGAGI (reference sequence). The CDR3 is made up of 17 amino acids. The CDR3 sequence is CASTSTGAPMRNTEAFF. CDR3 DNA sequence: TGTGCCAGCACCTCAACAGGGGCTCCTATGCGGAACACTGAAGCTTTCTTT.

Remarks on this clonotype: The size of this beta chain means little, since it is a stray read in a library made for alpha chains. The chain employs TRBV20-1 and TRBJ2-7; D might be TRBD1 (6 bases). V lost 1 base to trimming and J lost 5 bases, with 15 bases between them. This CDR3 is 14 amino acids long. CDR1 DFQATT and CDR2 SNEGSKA come from the germline V gene (reference sequence). Here the CDR3 reads CSARGVTGVNEQYF. The CDR3 DNA sequence: TGCAGTGCTAGAGGGGTGACAGGAGTGAACGAGCAGTACTTC.

In this sample, this clonotype turned up many times. This beta chain is an off-target read within a library intended for alpha chains, so its frequency means little. The rearrangement joins TRBV7-2 to TRBJ1-3; no definite D call. CDR1 is SGHTA, CDR2 FQGNSA, per germline. This CDR3 region has 15 residues. V lost 2 bases to trimming and J lost 2 bases, with 10 bases between them. The CDR3 DNA reads as TGTGCCAGCAGCTTATCGCGAGGGACTGGAAACACCATATATTTT. Translating it yields CASSLSRGTGNTIYF.

This clonotype is judged large. Little can be read into the size of this beta chain, an off-target read in a library designed for alpha chains. This rearrangement joins TRBV27 to TRBJ1-1, with D uncertain. Germline V gives CDR1 MNHEY, CDR2 SMNVEV (reference sequence). Trimming pared 3 bases from V and 0 bases from J, leaving 11 bases between. The CDR3 extends over 15 amino acids. CDR3 nucleotides: TGTGCCAGCAGTTTCGCTGAGGATCTGAACACTGAAGCTTTCTTT. Translation gives CASSFAEDLNTEAFF.

This clonotype came up many times. As an off-target read in a library built for alpha chains, this beta chain has a frequency of little significance. The V gene is TRBV5-6, the J gene TRBJ2-1; D is perhaps TRBD2 (6 bases). Per germline, CDR1 SGHDT and CDR2 YYEEEE. The V end lost 2 bases, the J end lost 7 bases, and 16 bases lay between the germline ends. There are 15 residues in the CDR3. The CDR3 coding sequence is TGTGCCAGCAGCTTTAGCGGAGGACTCGGGAATGAGCAGTTCTTC. This encodes CASSFSGGLGNEQFF.

With regard to this clonotype: The library was prepared for alpha chains; this beta chain is a stray read, so its frequency means little. CDR3 sequence: CASSRGQPNTEAFF. The CDR3 nucleotides read TGCGCCAGCAGTCGAGGACAGCCGAACACTGAAGCTTTCTTT. This chain joins TRBV5-1 and TRBJ1-1; D is perhaps TRBD1 (6 bases). With 5 bases removed from V and 1 base from J, the gap between germline ends came to 12 bases. The CDR3 extends over 14 amino acids. The germline V gene has CDR1 SGHRS and CDR2 YFSETQ. The variable domain in full, with the rest retrieved from reference TRBV5-1 and TRBJ1-1, is KAGVTQTPRYLIKTRGQQVTLSCSPISGHRSVSWYQQTPGQGLQFLFEYFSETQRNKGNFPGRFSGRQFSNSRSEMNVSTLELGDSALYLCASSRGQPNTEAFFGQGTRLTVV.

Ten or more counts support this clonotype. This beta chain represents an off-target read in a library built for alpha chains; its size is of limited meaning. The V and J genes are TRBV23-1 and TRBJ2-3; no definite D call. TRBV23-1 carries the ORF label, with uncertain function. The CDR3 runs 16 residues. V was cut by 4 bases and J by 0 bases, with 14 bases left in between. CDR3 sequence reads: CASSPGRASSTDTQYF. CDR3 bases: TGCGCCAGCAGTCCTGGTCGAGCATCTAGCACAGATACGCAGTATTTT.